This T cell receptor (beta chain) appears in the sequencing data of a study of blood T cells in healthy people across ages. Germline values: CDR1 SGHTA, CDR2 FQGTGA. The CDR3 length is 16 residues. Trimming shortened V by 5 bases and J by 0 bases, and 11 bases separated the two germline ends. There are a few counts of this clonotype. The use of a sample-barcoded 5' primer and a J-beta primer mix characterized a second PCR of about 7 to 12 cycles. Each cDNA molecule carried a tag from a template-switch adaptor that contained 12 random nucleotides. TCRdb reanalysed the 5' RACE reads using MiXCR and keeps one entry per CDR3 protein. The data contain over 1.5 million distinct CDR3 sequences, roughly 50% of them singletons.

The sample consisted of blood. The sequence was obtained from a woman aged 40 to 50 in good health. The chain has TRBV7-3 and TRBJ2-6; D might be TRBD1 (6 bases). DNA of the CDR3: TGTGCCAGCAGCCGTGACAGGAACTCTGGGGCCAACGTCCTGACTTTC. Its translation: CASSRDRNSGANVLTF.